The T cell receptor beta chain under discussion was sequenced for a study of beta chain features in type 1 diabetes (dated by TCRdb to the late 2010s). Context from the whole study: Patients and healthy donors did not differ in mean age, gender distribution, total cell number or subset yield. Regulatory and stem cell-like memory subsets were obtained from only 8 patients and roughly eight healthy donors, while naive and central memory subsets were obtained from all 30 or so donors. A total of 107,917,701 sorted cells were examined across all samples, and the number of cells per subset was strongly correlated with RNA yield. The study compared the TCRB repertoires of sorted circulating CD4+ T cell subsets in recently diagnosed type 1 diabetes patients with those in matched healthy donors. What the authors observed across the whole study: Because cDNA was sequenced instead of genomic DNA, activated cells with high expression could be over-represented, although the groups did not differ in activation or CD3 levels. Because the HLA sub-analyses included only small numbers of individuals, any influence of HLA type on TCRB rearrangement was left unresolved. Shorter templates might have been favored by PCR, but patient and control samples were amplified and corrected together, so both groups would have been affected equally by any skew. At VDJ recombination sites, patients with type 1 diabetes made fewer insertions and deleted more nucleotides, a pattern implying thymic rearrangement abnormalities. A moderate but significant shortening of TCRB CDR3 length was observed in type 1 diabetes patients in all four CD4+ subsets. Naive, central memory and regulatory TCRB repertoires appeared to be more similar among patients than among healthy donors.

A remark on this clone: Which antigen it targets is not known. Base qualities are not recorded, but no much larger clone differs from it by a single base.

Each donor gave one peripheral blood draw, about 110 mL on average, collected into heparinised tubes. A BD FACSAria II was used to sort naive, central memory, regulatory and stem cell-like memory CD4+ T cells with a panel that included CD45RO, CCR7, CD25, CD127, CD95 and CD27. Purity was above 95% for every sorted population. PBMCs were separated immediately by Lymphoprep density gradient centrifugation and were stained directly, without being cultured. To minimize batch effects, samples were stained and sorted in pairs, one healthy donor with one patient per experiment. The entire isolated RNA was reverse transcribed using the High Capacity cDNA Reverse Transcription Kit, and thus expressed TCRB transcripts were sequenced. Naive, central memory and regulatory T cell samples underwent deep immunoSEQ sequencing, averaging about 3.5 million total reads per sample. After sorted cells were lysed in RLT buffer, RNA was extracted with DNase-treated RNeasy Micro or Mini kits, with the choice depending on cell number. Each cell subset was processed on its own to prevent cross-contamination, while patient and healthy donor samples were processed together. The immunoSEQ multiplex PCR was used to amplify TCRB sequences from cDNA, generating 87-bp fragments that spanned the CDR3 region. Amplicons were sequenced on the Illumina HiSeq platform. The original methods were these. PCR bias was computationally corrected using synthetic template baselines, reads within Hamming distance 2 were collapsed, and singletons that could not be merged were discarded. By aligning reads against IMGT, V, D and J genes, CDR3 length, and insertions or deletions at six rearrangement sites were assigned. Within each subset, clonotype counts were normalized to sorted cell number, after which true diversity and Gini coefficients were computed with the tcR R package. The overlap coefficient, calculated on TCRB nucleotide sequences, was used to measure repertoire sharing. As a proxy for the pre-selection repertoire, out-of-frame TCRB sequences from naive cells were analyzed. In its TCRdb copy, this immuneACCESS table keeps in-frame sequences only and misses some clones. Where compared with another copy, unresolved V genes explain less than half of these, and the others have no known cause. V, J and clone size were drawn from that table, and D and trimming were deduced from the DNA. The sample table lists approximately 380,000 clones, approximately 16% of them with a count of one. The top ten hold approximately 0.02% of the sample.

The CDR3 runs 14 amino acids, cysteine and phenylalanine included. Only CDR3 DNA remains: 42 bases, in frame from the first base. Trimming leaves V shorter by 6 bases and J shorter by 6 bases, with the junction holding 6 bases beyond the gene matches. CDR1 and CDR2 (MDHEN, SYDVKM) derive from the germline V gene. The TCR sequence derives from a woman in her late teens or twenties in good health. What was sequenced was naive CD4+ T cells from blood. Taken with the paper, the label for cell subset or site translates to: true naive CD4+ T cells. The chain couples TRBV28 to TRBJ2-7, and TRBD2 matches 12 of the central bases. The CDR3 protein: CASRRLAGAREQYF. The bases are TGTGCCAGCAGACGACTAGCGGGGGCCCGCGAGCAGTACTTC.